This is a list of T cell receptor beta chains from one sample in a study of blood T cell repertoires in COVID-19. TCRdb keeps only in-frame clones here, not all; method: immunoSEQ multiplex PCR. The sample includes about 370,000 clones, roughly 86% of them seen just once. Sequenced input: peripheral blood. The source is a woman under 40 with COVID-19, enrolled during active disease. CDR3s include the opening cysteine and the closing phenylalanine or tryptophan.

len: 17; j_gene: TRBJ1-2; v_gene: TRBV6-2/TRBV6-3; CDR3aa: CASSSPYWTGDNYGYTF
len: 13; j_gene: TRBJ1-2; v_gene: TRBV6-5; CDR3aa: CASSRGTEDGYTF
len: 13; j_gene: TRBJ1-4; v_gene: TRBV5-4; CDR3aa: CASSLAGREKLFF
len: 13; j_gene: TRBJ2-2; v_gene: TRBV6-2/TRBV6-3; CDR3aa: CASSSHGLGELFF
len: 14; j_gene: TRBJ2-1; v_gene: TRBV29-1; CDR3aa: CSVPTSLGRNEQFF
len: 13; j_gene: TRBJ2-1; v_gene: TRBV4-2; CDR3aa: CASSQIPTVEQFF
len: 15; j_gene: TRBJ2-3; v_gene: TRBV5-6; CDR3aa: CASSLTGGSTDTQYF
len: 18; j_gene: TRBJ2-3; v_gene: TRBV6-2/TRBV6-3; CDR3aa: CASSYVKGVAGFTDTQYF
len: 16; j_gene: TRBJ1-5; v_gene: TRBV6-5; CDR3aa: CASSYGAEYSNQPQHF
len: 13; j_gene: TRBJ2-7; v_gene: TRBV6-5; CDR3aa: CASSRGRASEQYF
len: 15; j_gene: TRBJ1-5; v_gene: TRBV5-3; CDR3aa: CARSWRTGFNQPQHF
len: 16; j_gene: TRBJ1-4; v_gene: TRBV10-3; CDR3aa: CAISDRDSVPNEKLFF
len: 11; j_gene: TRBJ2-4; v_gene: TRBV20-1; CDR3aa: CSAREEGALYF
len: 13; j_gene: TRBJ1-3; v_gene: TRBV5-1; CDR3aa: CASSLGGGNTIYF
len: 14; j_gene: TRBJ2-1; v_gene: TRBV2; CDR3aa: CASSAGLAIDEQFF
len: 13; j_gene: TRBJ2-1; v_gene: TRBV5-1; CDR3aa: CASSLGTNNEQFF
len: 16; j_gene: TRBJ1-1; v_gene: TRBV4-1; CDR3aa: CASSQEGTGGRFEAFF
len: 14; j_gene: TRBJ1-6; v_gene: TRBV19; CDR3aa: CATKDSPYNSPLHF
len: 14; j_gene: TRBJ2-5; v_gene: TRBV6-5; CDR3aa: CASSSAGGAETQYF
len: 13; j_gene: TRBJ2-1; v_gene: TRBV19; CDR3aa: CASSTGLAGPQFF
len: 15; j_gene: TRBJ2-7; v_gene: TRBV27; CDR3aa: CASSPRASGSLEQYF
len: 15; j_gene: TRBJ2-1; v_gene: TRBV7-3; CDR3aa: CASSSTGSSYNEQFF
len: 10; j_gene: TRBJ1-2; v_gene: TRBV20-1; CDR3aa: CSAGTYGYTF
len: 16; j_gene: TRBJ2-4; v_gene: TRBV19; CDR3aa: CASSIVWASTKNIQYF
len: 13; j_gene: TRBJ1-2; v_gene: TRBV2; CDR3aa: CASSDPSVYGYTF
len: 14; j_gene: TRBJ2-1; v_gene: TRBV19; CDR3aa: CASSIGQGFDEQFF
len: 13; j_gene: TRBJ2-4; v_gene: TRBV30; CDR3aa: CAWSLIAGDIQYF
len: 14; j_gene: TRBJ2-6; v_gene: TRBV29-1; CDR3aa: CSVGSGTGANVLTF
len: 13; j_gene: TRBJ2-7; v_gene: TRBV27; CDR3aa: CASSLSVYYEQYF
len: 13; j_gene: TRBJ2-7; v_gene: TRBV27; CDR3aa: CASSWDRVGEQYF
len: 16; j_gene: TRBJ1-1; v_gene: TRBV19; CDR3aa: CASSIGQRRGNTEAFF
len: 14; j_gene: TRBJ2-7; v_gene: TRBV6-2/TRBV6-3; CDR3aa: CASSRTGQNYEQYF
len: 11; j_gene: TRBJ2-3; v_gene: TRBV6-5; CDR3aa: CASNPVSAQYF
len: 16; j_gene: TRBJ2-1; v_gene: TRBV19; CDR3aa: CASSSGTSGRSYEQFF
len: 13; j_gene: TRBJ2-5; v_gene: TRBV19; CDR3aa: CASSTQGWETQYF
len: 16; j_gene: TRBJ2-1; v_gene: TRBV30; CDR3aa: CAWSPLSGSSYNEQFF
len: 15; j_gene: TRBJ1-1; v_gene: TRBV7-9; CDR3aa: CASSQTGDLNTEAFF
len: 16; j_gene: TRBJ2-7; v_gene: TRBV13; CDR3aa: CASSLDHLPYLNEQYF
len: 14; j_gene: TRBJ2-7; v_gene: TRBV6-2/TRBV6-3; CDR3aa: CASSYRLDGREQYF
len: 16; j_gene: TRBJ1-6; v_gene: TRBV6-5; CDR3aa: CASSLQGAPYNSPLHF
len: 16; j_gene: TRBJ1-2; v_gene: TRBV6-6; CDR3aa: CASSYRDRVSSHGYTF
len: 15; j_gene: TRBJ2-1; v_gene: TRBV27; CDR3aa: CASSLSLAGADEQFF
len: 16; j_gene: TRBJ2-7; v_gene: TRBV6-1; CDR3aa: CASSEGWGREAGEQYF
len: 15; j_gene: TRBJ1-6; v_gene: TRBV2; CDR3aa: CASSISYAGNSPLHF
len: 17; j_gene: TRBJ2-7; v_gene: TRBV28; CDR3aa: CASSHTREGGEGHEQYF